The 10 T cell receptor beta chains presented below share a single source sample, sequenced in a study of T cells expressing NK-cell markers. TCRdb reworked the 5' RACE reads into one entry per CDR3 protein, no DNA. Listed are some 280,000 distinct CDR3 sequences; approximately 0.41% falls within the top ten. The source material was blood T cells: a sorted CD56 or NKG2C T cell subset, CD4+ or CD8+ T cells, or bulk PBMC T cells (not recorded which). Receptors were obtained from a man between 18 and 29 years old in good health.

The chain recombines TRBV20-1 with TRBJ2-1; TCRdb indicates TRBD2, and absent DNA this call remains unverified. This CDR3 comprises 16 residues. CDR1 is DFQATT, CDR2 SNEGSKA, per germline (reference sequence). The CDR3 protein is CSALTRAGSSYNEQFF.

This chain links TRBV7-9 with TRBJ1-2; TCRdb's D call of TRBD1 is untestable without DNA. The CDR3 totals 13 residues. The germline CDR1 and CDR2 sequences are SEHNR and FQNEAQ (reference sequence). The CDR3 spells CASSRDQVAGYTF.

The V and J genes are TRBV4-1 and TRBJ1-4; TCRdb names TRBD1, which stays unverified in the absence of DNA. Germline V gene data show CDR1 as MGHRA and CDR2 as YSYEKL. CDR3 length: 16 amino acids. The CDR3 protein is CASSQVMQGINEKLFF.

The chain uses TRBV5-5 and TRBJ2-1; TCRdb calls TRBD1, which cannot be checked without DNA. This CDR3 is built from 16 residues. The germline V gene encodes CDR1 SGHKS and CDR2 YYEKEE (reference sequence). CDR3 region: CASREGQGTLYNEQFF.

The genes are TRBV20-1 and TRBJ1-4; TCRdb's D call of TRBD1 is untestable without DNA. This CDR3 has 15 residues. Germline V lookup: CDR1 DFQATT, CDR2 SNEGSKA (reference sequence). The CDR3 here is CSASDRGQGHEKLFF.

The chain has TRBV15 and TRBJ1-2; TCRdb's assignment of TRBD1 cannot be checked, as there is no DNA. This CDR3 is 14 amino acids long. From germline, CDR1 is LNHNV and CDR2 YYDKDF (reference sequence). The CDR3 sequence is CATSRDRQAYGYTF.

The CDR3 region is CASSSAPQGDTQYF. The chain carries TRBV12-3 or TRBV12-4 and TRBJ2-3; the D call of TRBD1 rests on TCRdb alone, since no DNA is present to check it. This CDR3 region has 14 residues.

The chain couples TRBV24-1 to TRBJ2-7; the D call of TRBD1 rests on TCRdb alone, since no DNA is present to check it. Germline V gene data show CDR1 as KGHDR and CDR2 as SFDVKD. There are 14 residues in the CDR3. The CDR3 reads CATSDSTETYEQYF.

The chain couples TRBV5-1 to TRBJ2-7. Germline V gene sequence: CDR1 SGHRS, CDR2 YFSETQ. The CDR3 loop spans 14 amino acids. CDR3 region: CASSYDLTSYEQYF.

The rearrangement links TRBV6-1 to TRBJ1-5; TCRdb picks TRBD1, but there is no DNA to check that call. This CDR3 has 15 amino acids. Germline V lookup: CDR1 MNHNS, CDR2 SASEGT. CDR3 sequence reads: CASSTTGEKRQPQHF.